The following is a T cell receptor (beta chain) sequence with its context. Trimming pared 6 bases from V and 5 bases from J, leaving 10 bases between. The V gene's germline CDR1 is SNHLY and CDR2 FYNNEI. The CDR3 covers 13 residues. Authors' data handling: Estimation of nucleated cell counts was performed using reference gene primer amplification. TCRdb's copy holds only in-frame clones and misses some; the assay was immunoSEQ multiplex PCR. V, J and clone size are taken as reported in that table, and D and trimming were inferred from the DNA itself. Altogether roughly 100,000 clones are present, roughly 85% being singletons, with the ten largest covering around 2%. The source of the sample is a study of blood T cell repertoires in COVID-19. Overall study: Sites across the United States, Italy and Spain contributed samples from acute and convalescent COVID-19. Nucleic acid was either cDNA or gDNA, and it came from T cells, B-cell-depleted T cells, or PBMCs.

Input material: peripheral blood. This sequence joins TRBV2 and TRBJ1-4, with D possibly matching TRBD1 (5 bases). This receptor was obtained from a man aged 50-59 years with active COVID-19. Here the CDR3 DNA reads TGTGCCAGCAGGCGGGACCAAAATGAAAAACTGTTTTTT. It codes for CASRRDQNEKLFF.